The 5 T cell receptor beta chains below come from one sample, sequenced in a study of CXCR3-negative and CXCR3-positive naive CD8 T cells. Through 5' RACE with UMI labels, the TRB cDNA libraries were prepared. After re-calling the 5' RACE reads, TCRdb lists one entry per CDR3 protein, DNA absent. The sample is made up of about 40,000 distinct CDR3 sequences, and the top ten hold more than 7% of it. Sequenced sample: memory CD8+ T cells from blood. These receptors originate from a human donor in good health. Some clones in this sample may be carry-over from other donors' samples.

The chain joins TRBV20-1 to TRBJ1-2; TCRdb selects TRBD1, and the lack of DNA leaves this call unchecked. The CDR3 has 14 residues. Germline V gene lookup returns CDR1 DFQATT and CDR2 SNEGSKA (reference sequence). CDR3 amino acids: CSAREGTANYGYTF.

This chain uses TRBV5-5 with TRBJ2-7; TCRdb selects TRBD2, and the lack of DNA leaves this call unchecked. This CDR3 comprises 15 residues. The germline V gene has CDR1 SGHKS and CDR2 YYEKEE (reference sequence). CDR3 sequence: CASSLVQGQSYEQYF. The full variable domain, in which reference TRBV5-5 and TRBJ2-7 provide the parts outside the CDR3, is DAGVTQSPTHLIKTRGQQVTLRCSPISGHKSVSWYQQVLGQGPQFIFQYYEKEERGRGNFPDRFSARQFPNYSSELNVNALLLGDSALYLCASSLVQGQSYEQYFGPGTRLTVT.

This sequence joins TRBV7-3 and TRBJ2-2; TCRdb gives TRBD1 as the D gene, but with no DNA this cannot be confirmed. Germline CDR1 SGHTA, CDR2 FQGTGA. The CDR3 contains 15 residues. The CDR3 region is CASSFSGGRVGELFF.

The rearrangement links TRBV20-1 to TRBJ1-5; TCRdb's assignment of TRBD1 cannot be checked, as there is no DNA. The V gene's germline CDR1 is DFQATT and CDR2 SNEGSKA (reference sequence). The CDR3 totals 14 residues. The CDR3 sequence: CSANQGLGNQPQHF.

The chain carries TRBV7-2 and TRBJ2-3; the TCRdb call, TRBD1, lacks DNA for checking. This CDR3 region has 15 residues. Germline loops: CDR1 SGHTA, CDR2 FQGNSA. This CDR3 reads CASSLVPGGKDTQYF.